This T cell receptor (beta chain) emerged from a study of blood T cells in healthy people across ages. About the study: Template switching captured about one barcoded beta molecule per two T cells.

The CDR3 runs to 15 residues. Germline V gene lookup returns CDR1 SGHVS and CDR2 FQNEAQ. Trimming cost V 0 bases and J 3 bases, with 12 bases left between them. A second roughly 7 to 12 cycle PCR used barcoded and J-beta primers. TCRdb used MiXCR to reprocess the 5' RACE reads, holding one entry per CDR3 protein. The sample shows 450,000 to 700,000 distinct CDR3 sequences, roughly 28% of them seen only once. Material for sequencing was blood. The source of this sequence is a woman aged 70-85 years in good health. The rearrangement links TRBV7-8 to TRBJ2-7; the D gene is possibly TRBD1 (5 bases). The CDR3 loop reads CASSLASQGSYEQYF. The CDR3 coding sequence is TGTGCCAGCAGCTTAGCTTCTCAGGGCAGCTACGAGCAGTACTTC.